These T cell receptor beta chains were read from a single sample in a study of T cells in Graves' hyperthyroidism and ophthalmopathy. In TCRdb, the multiplex PCR reads were re-called with MiXCR into one record per CDR3 protein. Of about 610,000 distinct CDR3 sequences listed, just over 45% are singletons. The sequenced sample consisted of peripheral blood or thyroid tissue (not recorded which). The receptors here all came from a woman aged 18-29 years with Graves' hyperthyroidism. CDR3s include the opening cysteine and the closing phenylalanine or tryptophan. A D gene is named only where the DNA matches it firmly. Rows give clone size only sometimes, using once, few, many, or a class for an expanded clone.

V	J	D	size	DNA	CDR3
TRBV24-1	TRBJ2-7	TRBD1	NA	TGTGCCACCAGCACAGGACAGGCCTACGAGCAGTACTTC	CATSTGQAYEQYF
TRBV2	TRBJ1-5	NA	many	TGTGCCAGCAGTGTAATTCCAGCGGGCAATCAGCCCCAGCATTTT	CASSVIPAGNQPQHF
TRBV15	TRBJ2-3	NA	NA	TGTGCCACCAGCAGAGCCCGGCGGGGAAGCACAGATACGCAGTATTTT	CATSRARRGSTDTQYF
TRBV2	TRBJ1-2	TRBD1	NA	TGTGCCAGGGAACCCCCCGGGACAGCGCAATATGGCTACACCTTC	CAREPPGTAQYGYTF
TRBV19	TRBJ2-7	NA	many	TGTGCCAGTAGTATAGACGTAACCTACGAGCAGTACTTC	CASSIDVTYEQYF
TRBV15	TRBJ1-5	NA	NA	TGTGCCACCAGCAGTGGGCTCCGGGACGGCCAAGGTAGCAATCAGCCCCAGCATTTT	CATSSGLRDGQGSNQPQHF
TRBV15	TRBJ1-1	NA	many	TGTGCCACCAGCCGAAGGGGGAAGAACACTGAAGCTTTCTTT	CATSRRGKNTEAFF
TRBV30	TRBJ1-1	NA	many	TGTGCCTGGGGACGGCCCCACGACACTGAAGCTTTCTTT	CAWGRPHDTEAFF
TRBV12-3/TRBV12-4	TRBJ1-1	TRBD1	NA	TGTGCCAGCACCTTAGCCGGGACAGGGGTCGCTTTCTTT	CASTLAGTGVAFF
TRBV11-3	TRBJ2-5	NA	NA	TGTGCCAGCAGCTTAGGTCGGGGCACAGATACGCAGTACTTC	CASSLGRGTDTQYF
TRBV27	TRBJ1-5	TRBD1	few	TGTGCCAGCAGTTCCTGGACAGGGGGCTTATATAGCAATCAGCCCCAGCATTTT	CASSSWTGGLYSNQPQHF
TRBV2	TRBJ2-3	NA	few	TGTGCCAGCAGTGGGGAGACGGGTGCTAGCACAGATACGCAGTATTTT	CASSGETGASTDTQYF
TRBV6-6	TRBJ2-7	NA	many	TGTGCCAGCAGAGGGGTTAGCTCCTACGAGCAGTACTTC	CASRGVSSYEQYF
TRBV7-2	TRBJ2-5	NA	once	TGTGCCAGCAGCTTAGAGTCGTGGGGGACCCAGTACTTC	CASSLESWGTQYF
TRBV7-8	TRBJ1-5	NA	many	TGTGCCAGCAGCTTAGTCTCGGGTGGGTTCCGTAGCAATCAGCCCCAGCATTTT	CASSLVSGGFRSNQPQHF
TRBV5-1	TRBJ2-7	TRBD2	many	TGCGCCAGCAGCTTGATGGCTAGCGGGAGGGGTGAGCAGTACTTC	CASSLMASGRGEQYF
TRBV4-3	TRBJ2-5	NA	many	TGCGCCAGCAGCCAAGGGGTGGGGACTTTTCAAGAGACCCAGTACTTC	CASSQGVGTFQETQYF
TRBV10-3	TRBJ1-1	NA	medium-sized	TGTGCCATCAGTGAGGACCATCAGGCAGAAGCTTTCTTT	CAISEDHQAEAFF
TRBV6-2/TRBV6-3	TRBJ2-7	NA	many	TGTGCCAGCATCCATGCGCGATCTTACGAGCAGTACTTC	CASIHARSYEQYF
TRBV10-2	TRBJ1-1	NA	many	TGCGCCAGCAGTGAGGGAAGGGGCACTGAAGCTTTCTTT	CASSEGRGTEAFF
TRBV20-1	TRBJ2-7	NA	NA	TGCAGTGCTACGGAACAGAGCTCCTACGAGCAGTACTTC	CSATEQSSYEQYF
TRBV24-1	TRBJ2-1	NA	NA	TGTGCCACCAGTGCCCAGAGTCCCAATGAGCAGTTCTTC	CATSAQSPNEQFF
TRBV20-1	TRBJ1-1	TRBD1	NA	TGCAGTGCTAGAGATCCGGACAGGGTGATCACTGAAGCTTTCTTT	CSARDPDRVITEAFF
TRBV7-9	TRBJ2-6	NA	many	TGTGCCAGCAGCTTACAGGTCTCTGGGGCCAACGTCCTGACTTTC	CASSLQVSGANVLTF
TRBV13	TRBJ1-5	NA	many	TGTGCCAGCAGCCCAATCTCATCGATTGGGATTTGGCGCAATCAGCCCCAGCATTTT	CASSPISSIGIWRNQPQHF
TRBV20-1	TRBJ2-2	NA	many	TGCAGTGCTAGACCCTTTACCCGGGTCACCGGGGAGCTGTTTTTT	CSARPFTRVTGELFF
TRBV6-1	TRBJ1-1	NA	many	TGTGCCATCAATAAGGGGGGTTTTACGAACACTGAAGCTTTCTTT	CAINKGGFTNTEAFF
TRBV7-8	TRBJ1-5	TRBD1	many	TGTGCCAGCAGCTTGGGGACAGTCTATAGCAATCAGCCCCAGCATTTT	CASSLGTVYSNQPQHF
TRBV10-3	TRBJ1-1	TRBD1	NA	TGTGCCATCAGTGGGACAGGGGGCGCGGGCACTGAAGCTTTCTTT	CAISGTGGAGTEAFF
TRBV24-1	TRBJ1-4	TRBD1	NA	TGTGCCACCAGTGATCCCTCCGGGACAGGGGTTGAAAAACTGTTTTTT	CATSDPSGTGVEKLFF
TRBV12-5	TRBJ2-3	TRBD2	NA	TGTGCTAGCCAGCGGGAAGGCGGCACAGATACGCAGTATTTT	CASQREGGTDTQYF
TRBV12-3/TRBV12-4	TRBJ2-2	TRBD1	many	TGTGCCAGCAGTCGCGGGACAGGGAGTGGGAACACCGGGGAGCTGTTTTTT	CASSRGTGSGNTGELFF
TRBV20-1	TRBJ2-7	TRBD2	NA	TGCAGTGCTAGAGATCGAACTAGCGGTGGCGAGCAGTACTTC	CSARDRTSGGEQYF
TRBV7-2	TRBJ2-1	NA	NA	TGTGCCAGCAGCTTCTATTCCCCGTCGGGCGATGAGCAGTTCTTC	CASSFYSPSGDEQFF
TRBV6-6	TRBJ1-6	TRBD1	few	TGTGCCAGCAGTTACTCCCCGGGACAGAATTCACCCCTCCACTTT	CASSYSPGQNSPLHF
TRBV2	TRBJ2-5	TRBD1	NA	TGTGCCAGCAGCGCGGGACAGGGCGCAGTAAAGACCCAGTACTTC	CASSAGQGAVKTQYF
TRBV16	TRBJ2-7	NA	NA	TGTGCCAGCACCAGCTGGGGGGTATCCTACGAGCAGTACTTC	CASTSWGVSYEQYF
TRBV2	TRBJ2-1	NA	NA	TGTGCCAGTTCGGTCGGGAGTTCCTACAATGAGCAGTTCTTC	CASSVGSSYNEQFF
TRBV7-6	TRBJ2-5	TRBD1	NA	TGTGCCAGCAGCTTAGTGGGACAGGGGGTTAACCAAGAGACCCAGTACTTC	CASSLVGQGVNQETQYF
TRBV25-1	TRBJ2-5	NA	NA	TGTGCCAGCAGTGTTGGGACACCGGGCCCAGGGGAGACCCAGTACTTC	CASSVGTPGPGETQYF
TRBV7-9	TRBJ2-7	TRBD2	many	TGTGCCAGCAGCTTAGAGGGACTAGCGGAGCTCGGGCAGTACTTC	CASSLEGLAELGQYF
TRBV11-2	TRBJ2-5	TRBD2	NA	TGTGCCAGCAGCCTTCGACTAGCGGGGAGGGCAGAGACCCAGTACTTC	CASSLRLAGRAETQYF
TRBV5-1	TRBJ1-1	NA	many	TGCGCCAGCAGCTACCCTTCAAGGACTGAAGCTTTCTTT	CASSYPSRTEAFF
TRBV15	TRBJ1-6	NA	many	TGTGCCACCAGCAGAGATTTTCCCCAGGTCCGTAATTCACCCCTCCACTTT	CATSRDFPQVRNSPLHF
TRBV6-1	TRBJ2-2	NA	once	TGTGCCACTTTACAGGAGGCGCGAGGAACCGGGGAGCTGTTTTTT	CATLQEARGTGELFF
TRBV5-8	TRBJ1-6	TRBD1	many	TGTGCCAGCAGCCCCTGGACAGGACAACTAAATTCACCCCTCCACTTT	CASSPWTGQLNSPLHF
TRBV20-1	TRBJ2-1	NA	NA	TGCAGTGCTAGAGAGGGGTGGGGCAATGAGCAGTTCTTC	CSAREGWGNEQFF
TRBV11-2	TRBJ2-7	TRBD2	many	TGTGCCAGCAGCTTAGTCCGGAGGCGGGAGTCAAGAGAGCAGTACTTC	CASSLVRRRESREQYF
TRBV6-1	TRBJ1-2	NA	many	TGTGCCATCACTCAAGGGGGAAAGTATGGCTACACCTTC	CAITQGGKYGYTF
TRBV29-1	TRBJ2-7	TRBD2	once	TGCAGCGTTGACCACGGACTAGCGGGAGTCCAGCCCTACGAGCAGTACTTC	CSVDHGLAGVQPYEQYF
TRBV5-1	TRBJ2-5	NA	NA	TGCGCCAGCAGCCTTCCCCCTCCCGGGACCCAAGAGACCCAGTACTTC	CASSLPPPGTQETQYF
TRBV7-8	TRBJ1-2	NA	NA	TGTGCCAGCAGCTTTGATCAGGGTCTTGGTGGCTACACCTTC	CASSFDQGLGGYTF
TRBV2	TRBJ2-7	NA	NA	TGTGCCAGCAGTGAAGAGGCGGGGATACTCTCCTACGAGCAGTACTTC	CASSEEAGILSYEQYF
TRBV15	TRBJ1-2	NA	NA	TGTGCCACCAGCTTGGGCAGGCGCAGTGGCTACACCTTC	CATSLGRRSGYTF
TRBV9	TRBJ1-2	NA	NA	TGTGCCAGCAGCGTAGAACGGGGATTTGGCTACACCTTC	CASSVERGFGYTF